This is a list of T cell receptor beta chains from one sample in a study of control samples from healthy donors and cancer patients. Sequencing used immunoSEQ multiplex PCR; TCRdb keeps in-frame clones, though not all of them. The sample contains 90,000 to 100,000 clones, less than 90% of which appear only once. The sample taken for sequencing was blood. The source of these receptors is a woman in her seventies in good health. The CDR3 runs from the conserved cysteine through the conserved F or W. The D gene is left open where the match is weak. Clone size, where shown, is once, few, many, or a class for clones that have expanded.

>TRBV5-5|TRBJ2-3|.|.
TGTGCCAGCAGCCTGGGGGGAGATACGCAGTATTTT
CASSLGGDTQYF
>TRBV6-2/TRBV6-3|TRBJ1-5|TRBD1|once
TGTGCCAGCAGTTACTCGAGGGACAGGGGGGGAAATCAGCCCCAGCATTTT
CASSYSRDRGGNQPQHF
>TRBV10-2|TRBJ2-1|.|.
TGCGCCAGCAGTGGCCTGGGGGGTAGTGAGCAGTTCTTC
CASSGLGGSEQFF
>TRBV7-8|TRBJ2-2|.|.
TGTGCCAGCAGCTTATCTGGTGTGAGATCCCGAACCGGGGAGCTGTTTTTT
CASSLSGVRSRTGELFF
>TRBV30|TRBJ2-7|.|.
TGTGCCTGGACTGAGGGCACCCGGTACGAGCAGTACTTC
CAWTEGTRYEQYF
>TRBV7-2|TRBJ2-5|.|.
TGTGCCAGCAGCCCCCCCAGGAGGGGCTGGGGAGAGACCCAGTACTTC
CASSPPRRGWGETQYF
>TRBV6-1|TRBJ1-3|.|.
TGTGCCAGCAGTGATCAGTGGGCCTCTGGAAACACCATATATTTT
CASSDQWASGNTIYF
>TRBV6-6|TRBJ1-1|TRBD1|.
TGTGCCAGCAGTATGGGGACAGAAAACACTGAAGCTTTCTTT
CASSMGTENTEAFF
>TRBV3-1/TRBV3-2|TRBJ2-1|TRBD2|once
TGTGCCAGCAGCCGGGGACTAGCGTTTGTGAACAATGAGCAGTTCTTC
CASSRGLAFVNNEQFF
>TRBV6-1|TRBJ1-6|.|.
TGTGCCAGCAGTGATACCATCTATAATTCACCCCTCCACTTT
CASSDTIYNSPLHF
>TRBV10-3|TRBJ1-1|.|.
TGTGCCATCAGTGTAGATGGGACCAGCACTGAAGCTTTCTTT
CAISVDGTSTEAFF
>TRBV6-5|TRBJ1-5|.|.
TGTGCCAGCATAAAGGATATTGGTAATCAGCCCCAGCATTTT
CASIKDIGNQPQHF
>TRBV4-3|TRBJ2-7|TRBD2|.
TGCGCCAGCAGCCAAGGTACCGGGACTAGCGGGAGCTACGAGCAGTACTTC
CASSQGTGTSGSYEQYF
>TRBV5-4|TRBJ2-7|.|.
TGTGCCAGCAGCTCCGAGCAGGCTTACGAGCAGTACTTC
CASSSEQAYEQYF
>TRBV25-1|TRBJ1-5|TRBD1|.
TGTGCCAGCAGTGATACCGGGACAGGGGGCCCTCAGCCCCAGCATTTT
CASSDTGTGGPQPQHF
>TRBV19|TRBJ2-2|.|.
TGTGCCAGTAGTATCCTTAGTGGCGGCGCGAACACCGGGGAGCTGTTTTTT
CASSILSGGANTGELFF
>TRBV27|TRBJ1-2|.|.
TGTGCCAGCAGTTTATACTGGGACGGAACAGCTAACTATGGCTACACCTTC
CASSLYWDGTANYGYTF
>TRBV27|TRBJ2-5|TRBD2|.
TGTGCCAGCAGTTTATCAGGAGGCGGGAGGGAGACCCAGTACTTC
CASSLSGGGRETQYF
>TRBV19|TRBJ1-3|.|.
TGTGCCAGTAGGGGTGACAGGACTAACTCTGGAAACACCATATATTTT
CASRGDRTNSGNTIYF
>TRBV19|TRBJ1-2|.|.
TGTGCCAGTAGTACGACCGGGGCTGCTAACTATGGCTACACCTTC
CASSTTGAANYGYTF
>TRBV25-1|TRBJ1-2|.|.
TGTGCCAGCAGTGAATCAGGGAGCTATGGCTACACCTTC
CASSESGSYGYTF
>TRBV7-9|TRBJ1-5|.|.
TGTGCCAGCAGCTTTGAGGGGCTACAGCCCCAGCATTTT
CASSFEGLQPQHF
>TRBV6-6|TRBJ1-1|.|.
TGTGCCAGCAGTTCCTTTCAGGAACCCGAAAATGCTGAAGCTTTCTTT
CASSSFQEPENAEAFF
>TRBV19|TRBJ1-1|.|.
TGTGCCAGTAGTCAGCAGGTCGGAAAAGCTTTCTTT
CASSQQVGKAFF
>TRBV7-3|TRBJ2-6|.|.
TGTGCCAGCAGCTTGAGGGCCAACGTCCTGACTTTC
CASSLRANVLTF
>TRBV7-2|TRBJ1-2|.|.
TGTGCCAGCAGCTTAGATCCCAGGGGTCGAAACTATGGCTACACCTTC
CASSLDPRGRNYGYTF
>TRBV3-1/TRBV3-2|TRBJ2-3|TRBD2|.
TGTGCCAGCAGTCCGACCCCACTAGCGGGAGACACAGATACGCAGTATTTT
CASSPTPLAGDTDTQYF
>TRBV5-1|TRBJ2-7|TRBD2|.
TGCGCCAGCATTTATGTGCTAGCGGGAGACCACTGCGAGCAGTACTTC
CASIYVLAGDHCEQYF
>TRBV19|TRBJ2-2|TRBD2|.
TGTGCCAGTAGGAAGCCGGGACTAGCGGGGCTAAACACCGGGGAGCTGTTTTTT
CASRKPGLAGLNTGELFF
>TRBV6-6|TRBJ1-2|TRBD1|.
TGTGCCAGCAGGGACAGGGGGCGTCACTATGGCTACACCTTC
CASRDRGRHYGYTF
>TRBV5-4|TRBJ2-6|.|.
TGTGCCAGCAGCATACCTCTTATTCGTACCTCTGGGGCCAACGTCCTGACTTTC
CASSIPLIRTSGANVLTF
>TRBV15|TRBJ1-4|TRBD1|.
TGTGCCACCAGCAGAGATAGGACAGGAAAACTGTTTTTT
CATSRDRTGKLFF
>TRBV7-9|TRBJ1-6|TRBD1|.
TGTGCCAGCAGCTTAGTTGTCGGGACAGGGCGCCTCTCCTATTCACCCCTCCACTTT
CASSLVVGTGRLSYSPLHF
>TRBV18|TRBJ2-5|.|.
TGTGCCAGCTCACCATACGTCGGTAGGGGAGAGACCCAGTACTTC
CASSPYVGRGETQYF
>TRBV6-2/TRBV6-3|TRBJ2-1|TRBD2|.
TGTGCCAGCAGTTACCTAGCGGGAAAGGGGTACAATGAGCAGTTCTTC
CASSYLAGKGYNEQFF
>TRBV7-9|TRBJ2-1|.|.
TGTGCCAGCAGCTTGGGGGGAGTGGCGAATGAGCAGTTCTTC
CASSLGGVANEQFF
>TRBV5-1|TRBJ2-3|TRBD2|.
TGCGCCAGCAGCGGGCTAGCGGGGGTTAAGGGAACAGATACGCAGTATTTT
CASSGLAGVKGTDTQYF
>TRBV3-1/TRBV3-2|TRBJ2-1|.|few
TGTGCCAGCAGCCAAGACTCTTTCCGGGGGGCCAACAATGAGCAGTTCTTC
CASSQDSFRGANNEQFF
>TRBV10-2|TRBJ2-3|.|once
TGCGCCAGCAGTCCCACAGATACGCAGTATTTT
CASSPTDTQYF
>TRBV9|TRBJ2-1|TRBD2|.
TGTGCCAGCAGCGTGGGAGCTAGCGGGAGTGGAGTTAGCTCCTACAATGAGCAGTTCTTC
CASSVGASGSGVSSYNEQFF
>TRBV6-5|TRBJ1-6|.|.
TGTGCCAGCAGTTCGGCAGGGACTAATTCACCCCTCCACTTT
CASSSAGTNSPLHF
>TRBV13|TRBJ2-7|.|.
TGTGCCAGCAGCTTATCTAGGAACTACGAGCAGTACTTC
CASSLSRNYEQYF
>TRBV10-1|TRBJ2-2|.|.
TGCGCCAGCGGGGACACCGGGGAGCTGTTTTTT
CASGDTGELFF
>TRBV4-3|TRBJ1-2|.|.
TGCGCCAGCAGCCAATTAGTGGGGGCCTCGAACTATGGCTACACCTTC
CASSQLVGASNYGYTF
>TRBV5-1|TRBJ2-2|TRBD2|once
TGCGCCAGCACGCGGCTAGCGGGAGTATCCACCGGGGAGCTGTTTTTT
CASTRLAGVSTGELFF
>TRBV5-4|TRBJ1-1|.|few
TGTGCCAGCAGCGCCTGGGGGGGGTCTGAAGCTTTCTTT
CASSAWGGSEAFF
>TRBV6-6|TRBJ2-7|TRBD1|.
TGTGCCAGCAGTCGTACGACTCCCGGGACAGGGGGCGCGGACGAGCAGTACTTC
CASSRTTPGTGGADEQYF
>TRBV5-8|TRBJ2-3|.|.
TGTGCCAGCAGCTTAAGCGCCACTGGTACGCAGTATTTT
CASSLSATGTQYF